This TCR beta chain was sequenced during a study of blood T cell repertoires in COVID-19. Study information: The origin of the acute and convalescent COVID-19 samples was the United States, Italy and Spain. PBMCs, B-cell-depleted T cells, or T cells were the source of the cDNA or gDNA that made up the material.

This CDR3 has 14 residues. Germline V gene data show CDR1 as SGHDT and CDR2 as YYEEEE. V dropped 4 bases and J dropped 5 bases, with 15 bases sitting between them. Original data processing: The authors estimated nucleated cell counts from reference gene primer amplification. Measured with immunoSEQ multiplex PCR; TCRdb has only the in-frame clones, and not every one. From that table come the V and J calls and clone size; the DNA was used to work out D and trimming. This table has about 190,000 clones, roughly 90% appearing once. Sequencing was carried out using peripheral blood. The chain links TRBV5-6 to TRBJ1-1; the D is unclear. The sequence was collected from a middle-aged man with acute or convalescent COVID-19. The CDR3, as DNA: TGTGCCAGCAGCGTTGGTGGCCCCGGGACTGAAGCTTTCTTT. This translates into CASSVGGPGTEAFF.